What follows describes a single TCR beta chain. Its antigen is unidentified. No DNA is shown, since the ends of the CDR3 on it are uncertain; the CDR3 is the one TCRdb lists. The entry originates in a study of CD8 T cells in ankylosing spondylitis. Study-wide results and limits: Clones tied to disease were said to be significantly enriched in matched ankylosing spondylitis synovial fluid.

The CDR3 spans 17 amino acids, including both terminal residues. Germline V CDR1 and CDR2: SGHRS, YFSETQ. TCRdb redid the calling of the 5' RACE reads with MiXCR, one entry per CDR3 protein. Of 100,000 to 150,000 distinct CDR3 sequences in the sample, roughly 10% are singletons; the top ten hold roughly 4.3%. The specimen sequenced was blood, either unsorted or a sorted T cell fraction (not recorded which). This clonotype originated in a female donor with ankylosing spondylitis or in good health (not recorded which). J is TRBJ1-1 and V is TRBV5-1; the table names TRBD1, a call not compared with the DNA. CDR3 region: CASSSGRGFDRNTEAFF.